This T cell receptor beta chain emerged from a study of beta chain features in type 1 diabetes. Via CD45RO/CCR7/CD25/CD127/CD95/CD27, cells of the CD4+ naive, central memory, regulatory and stem cell-like memory subsets were sorted. Of note for this clone: Its specificity is unknown. Other DNA sequences from this sample encode an identical CDR3 as well.

Overall study results and limits: Insertions were fewer and deletions more numerous at VDJ junctions in type 1 diabetes patients. Across patients, naive, central memory and Treg TCRB repertoires exhibited apparently greater similarity than was observed across healthy donors.

Expressed TCRB transcripts were sequenced, since all the RNA that had been isolated was reverse transcribed. Libraries were prepared by immunoSEQ multiplex PCR; TCRdb keeps only in-frame clonotypes and omits some of them. The table shows approximately 470,000 clones, with approximately 31% occurring only once. The source of this sequence is a man younger than 35 in good health. Sequenced sample: naive CD4+ T cells from blood.

This CDR3 reads CASSGGYEQYF. For the CDR3, the DNA is TGTGCCAGTAGTGGCGGTTACGAGCAGTACTTC. The rearrangement uses TRBV19 and TRBJ2-7, with D unclear. CDR1 and CDR2 from the germline V gene are LNHDA and SQIVND (reference sequence). V was trimmed by 5 bases and J by 4 bases, leaving 6 bases between them. The CDR3 extends over 11 amino acids.